The T cell receptor beta chain under discussion was sequenced for a study of blood T cell repertoires in COVID-19. Across the whole study: From T cells, B-cell-depleted T cells, or PBMCs came the material, which was cDNA or gDNA.

The CDR3 contains 14 residues. V was pared by 5 bases and J by 5 bases, with 5 bases of the junction left unmatched. CDR1 and CDR2 from the germline V gene are MNHEY and SVGEGT. Original processing methods: The authors estimated nucleated cell counts from reference gene primer amplification. Method: immunoSEQ multiplex PCR; TCRdb's copy keeps in-frame clones and lacks some. The V and J calls and clone size were taken over from that table, and D and trimming were inferred from the DNA. This table holds 65,000 to 85,000 clones, about 87% found once. The chain employs TRBV6-2 or TRBV6-3 and TRBJ2-1, with 8 bases that match TRBD2. The sequencing sample was made of peripheral blood. This sequence was found in a human donor in a cohort sampled during active COVID-19. CDR3 protein: CASSRGTRDNEQFF. CDR3 DNA: TGTGCCAGCAGTCGCGGGACTAGAGACAATGAGCAGTTCTTC.